This TCR beta chain derives from a study of shared clonotypes between healthy human individuals. V dropped 5 bases and J dropped 8 bases, with 15 bases sitting between them. The V gene's germline CDR1 is MNHNY and CDR2 SVGAGI (reference sequence). CDR3 length: 14 residues. Sequencing used immunoSEQ multiplex PCR; TCRdb keeps in-frame clones, though not all of them. The sample consists of roughly 2.5 million clones, approximately 94% of them appearing once. The chain is built from TRBV6-6 and TRBJ1-4; no clear D. The specimen was naive CD4+ T cells sorted from blood. Subset given: CD45RA+ positively selected. The TCR was taken from a man aged 18 to 30 in good health. CDR3 in amino acids: CASSPELLSEKLFF. CDR3 DNA sequence: TGTGCCAGCAGTCCCGAATTACTGTCCGAAAAACTGTTTTTT.